Below, 28 T cell receptor beta chains from the same sample are listed, as sequenced in a study of regulatory T cells in long-lasting Graves disease. CDR3 regions were amplified by Arm-PCR using iRepertoire HTBI primers to build TCR beta libraries. TCRdb itself ran the multiplex PCR reads through MiXCR, one entry per CDR3 protein. This table has about 320,000 distinct CDR3 sequences, about a sixth appearing once. As to time point: newly diagnosed GD, antithyroid drugs for less than 3 months. RNA extracted from PBMCs served as the sequencing template. The material was peripheral blood mononuclear cells (PBMCs), obtained at new diagnosis, from a patient treated with antithyroid drugs. The receptors derive from a female donor with Graves disease.

This clonotype was detected ten times or more. J is TRBJ2-5 and V is TRBV6-5; D perhaps matches TRBD1 (6 bases). The CDR3 loop spans 15 amino acids. Looked up from germline, CDR1 is MNHEY and CDR2 is SVGAGI. V lost 6 bases, J lost 2 bases, and 16 bases lay in between. The CDR3 loop is CASSYRTVPQETQYF. The CDR3 DNA reads as TGTGCCAGCAGCTACCGGACAGTACCTCAAGAGACCCAGTACTTC.

The DNA for the CDR3 is TGTGCCAGTAGTATAGGGGGGGACAATGAGCAGTTCTTC. It encodes CASSIGGDNEQFF. V is TRBV19 and J is TRBJ2-1; a possible D gene is TRBD2 (6 bases). CDR3 length equals 13 residues. V dropped 1 base and J dropped 5 bases, with 6 bases sitting between them. Germline V lookup: CDR1 LNHDA, CDR2 SQIVND (reference sequence).

This clonotype was recorded a few times. The V call is TRBV5-1, the J call TRBJ1-2; 8 bases map to TRBD1. Trimming removed 0 bases from V and 5 bases from J; junction bases left unmatched: 12. The CDR3 runs to 17 residues. Per germline, CDR1 SGHRS and CDR2 YFSETQ. The CDR3 DNA sequence: TGCGCCAGCAGCTTGGGGTTTGGACAGGGAGAAGGGTATGGCTACACCTTC. Translation gives CASSLGFGQGEGYGYTF.

Many counts were recorded for this clonotype. This chain uses TRBV27 with TRBJ2-5, with D unresolved. Germline V gene sequence: CDR1 MNHEY, CDR2 SMNVEV (reference sequence). Trimming took 5 bases from V and 4 from J, leaving 11 bases between them. The CDR3 extends over 13 amino acids. The chain's CDR3 is CASSGRVGETQYF. Written as DNA, the CDR3 is TGTGCCAGCAGTGGCCGGGTGGGAGAGACCCAGTACTTC.

This clonotype was picked up many times. The CDR3 region is CASSLWWNEQFF. CDR3 coding DNA: TGTGCCAGCAGCTTATGGTGGAATGAGCAGTTCTTC. The chain employs TRBV7-2 and TRBJ2-1; D is unclear. Trimming shortened V by 2 bases and J by 7 bases, and 6 bases separated the two germline ends. The V gene's germline CDR1 is SGHTA and CDR2 FQGNSA. The CDR3 spans 12 residues.

A remark on this clonotype: With a much larger clone just one base away, this may be a read error. The J gene is TRBJ1-2, the V gene TRBV28; 10 bases match TRBD1. The CDR3 loop spans 14 amino acids. Germline V gene sequence: CDR1 MDHEN, CDR2 SYDVKM. CDR3: CATSFGTGDYGYTF. In DNA form, the CDR3 reads TGTGCCACCAGTTTCGGGACAGGGGACTATGGCTACACCTTC.

This clonotype was found a few times. The chain uses TRBV7-9 and TRBJ1-4; D is undetermined. CDR1 is SEHNR, CDR2 FQNEAQ, per germline (reference sequence). The CDR3 spans 15 residues. V lost 1 base, J lost 8 bases, and 14 bases lay in between. The DNA for the CDR3 is TGTGCCAGCAGCTTAGGGACCCTGGATTACGAAAAACTGTTTTTT. It is translated as CASSLGTLDYEKLFF.

This clonotype appeared a few times. This rearrangement joins TRBV20-1 to TRBJ2-7; D might be TRBD2 (5 bases). Germline CDR1 DFQATT, CDR2 SNEGSKA (reference sequence). V was shortened by 0 bases and J by 0 bases, with 9 bases between the two germline ends. The CDR3 contains 14 residues. The CDR3 reads CSARDRRVSYEQYF. CDR3 in DNA: TGCAGTGCTAGAGATCGGCGGGTCTCCTACGAGCAGTACTTC.

This clonotype was picked up a small number of times. The V and J genes are TRBV7-3 and TRBJ2-5; 8 positions agree with TRBD1. Germline loops: CDR1 SGHTA, CDR2 FQGTGA. Unmatched junction bases numbered 7, after V lost 2 bases and J lost 5 bases. The CDR3 covers 15 residues. For the CDR3, the DNA is TGTGCCAGCAGCTTAGCGGGGACAGGCGGCGAGACCCAGTACTTC. Its protein product is CASSLAGTGGETQYF.

This chain uses TRBV4-1 with TRBJ1-1; D is unresolved. Germline lookup yields CDR1 MGHRA and CDR2 YSYEKL. Trimming took off 4 bases at V and 8 bases at J, with 11 bases between the two ends. The CDR3 extends over 12 amino acids. The DNA of the CDR3 is TGCGCCAGCAGCCGAACGCTGGGAGAAGCTTTCTTT. This codes for CASSRTLGEAFF.

There are many counts of this clonotype. V and J are TRBV10-2 and TRBJ2-7, with TRBD2 matching over 11 bases. Germline lookup yields CDR1 WSHSY and CDR2 SAAADI. V dropped 6 bases and J dropped 2; count of bases not matched to a gene: 6. The CDR3 contains 15 residues. The DNA for the CDR3 is TGCGCCAGCAGACAAGGGACTAGCGGCCCCTACGAGCAGTACTTC. This translates into CASRQGTSGPYEQYF.

CDR3 protein: CARDAGLAGSNEQFF. The CDR3 bases are TGTGCCAGAGACGCGGGACTAGCGGGAAGTAATGAGCAGTTCTTC. This chain connects TRBV2 to TRBJ2-1, with 13 bases matching TRBD2. CDR1 is SNHLY and CDR2 is FYNNEI in the germline V gene. The CDR3 covers 15 residues. Germline trimming cut 9 bases from V and 7 bases from J; bases unmatched to any gene: 9.

J is TRBJ2-5 and V is TRBV14; D is possibly TRBD1 (5 bases). CDR3 length: 15 amino acids. Germline assignment: CDR1 SGHDN and CDR2 FVKESK. V shed 1 base and J shed 5 bases, with 14 bases lying between them. CDR3 amino acids: CASSQVFQGWETQYF. CDR3 bases: TGTGCCAGCAGCCAAGTTTTCCAGGGCTGGGAGACCCAGTACTTC.

This clonotype occurred many times. The chain links TRBV7-8 to TRBJ1-1; D not resolved. With 8 bases removed from V and 0 bases from J, the gap between germline ends came to 10 bases. Germline V gene lookup returns CDR1 SGHVS and CDR2 FQNEAQ. This CDR3 has 13 amino acids. CDR3 coding DNA: TGTGCCAGCGGGCAGGAGGTGAACACTGAAGCTTTCTTT. Residues: CASGQEVNTEAFF.

This clonotype was seen ten or more times. The chain has TRBV6-1 and TRBJ1-2; D uncertain. V was trimmed by 8 bases and J by 5 bases, leaving 18 bases between them. This CDR3 comprises 14 residues. The germline gives CDR1 MNHNS, CDR2 SASEGT. CDR3 DNA: TGTGCCAGCGGGGTGCCTTCCTCGGCATATGGCTACACCTTC. This gives the protein CASGVPSSAYGYTF.

This clonotype was counted many times. The chain is built from TRBV6-5 and TRBJ1-2; 8 positions match TRBD1. The germline gives CDR1 MNHEY, CDR2 SVGAGI. The CDR3 extends over 15 amino acids. V lost 0 bases and J lost 8; bases outside the gene matches: 8. CDR3 sequence (DNA): TGTGCCAGCAGTTACTCGTCGGGACAGGAGAAAGGCTACACCTTC. Its protein is CASSYSSGQEKGYTF.

Ten or more counts support this clonotype. This chain uses TRBV9 with TRBJ1-4; D might be TRBD1 (5 bases). The CDR3 contains 14 residues. Between the trimmed V and J ends, which lost 0 bases and 3 bases, there was a span of 6 bases. Germline assignment: CDR1 SGDLS and CDR2 YYNGEE. The CDR3 region has the DNA TGTGCCAGCAGCGTAGCCAGGGCTAATGAAAAACTGTTTTTT. Translation: CASSVARANEKLFF.

This clonotype was detected a few times. V gene TRBV11-2 combines with J gene TRBJ1-1; no clear D. CDR1 and CDR2 (germline): SGHAT, FQNNGV. V gave up 6 bases and J gave up 1 base, with 15 bases separating them. The CDR3 runs to 15 residues. The CDR3 loop is CASSYITAANTEAFF. The DNA for the CDR3 is TGTGCCAGCAGTTACATCACGGCAGCGAACACTGAAGCTTTCTTT.

This clonotype was seen repeatedly, ten times or more. The chain carries TRBV20-1 and TRBJ2-1; 8 bases match TRBD2. The CDR3 runs to 14 residues. Germline V gene data show CDR1 as DFQATT and CDR2 as SNEGSKA (reference sequence). V trimming: 1 base; J trimming: 6 bases; junction bases outside the gene matches: 5. CDR3 DNA sequence: TGCAGTGCTAGAGTTCCGGGGGGGCCCAATGAGCAGTTCTTC. Its protein product is CSARVPGGPNEQFF.

This clonotype was seen many times. V and J are TRBV7-2 and TRBJ1-2; TRBD1 is a possible D gene (5 bases). The V end lost 3 bases, the J end lost 4 bases, and 9 bases lay between the germline ends. The CDR3 totals 13 residues. Germline V gene lookup returns CDR1 SGHTA and CDR2 FQGNSA. This CDR3 reads CASSFGDLYGYTF. For the CDR3, the DNA is TGTGCCAGCAGCTTTGGGGACCTCTATGGCTACACCTTC.

This clonotype was counted at least ten times. V usage is TRBV28 and J usage is TRBJ2-7; D possibly corresponds to TRBD2 (5 bases). The germline gives CDR1 MDHEN, CDR2 SYDVKM. This CDR3 is 15 amino acids long. Trimming shortened V by 3 bases and J by 5 bases, and 17 bases separated the two germline ends. The CDR3 sequence: CASSFLGALGDEQYF. CDR3 nucleotide sequence: TGTGCCAGCAGTTTCCTTGGAGCCTTGGGAGACGAGCAGTACTTC.

On this clonotype: The junction differs from germline at one of its ends, possibly a read error. V and J are TRBV6-1 and TRBJ1-5; D is uncertain. CDR3 length equals 14 residues. The germline gives CDR1 MNHNS, CDR2 SASEGT. This chain's CDR3 is CASSGGASSQPQHF. CDR3 DNA: TGTGCCAGCAGTGGAGGAGCTAGCAGTCAGCCCCAGCATTTT.

Ten or more counts support this clonotype. The CDR3, as DNA: TGCGCCAGCAGCCACGACAGGGTGGGTGAGCAGTTCTTC. This encodes CASSHDRVGEQFF. The rearrangement links TRBV4-1 to TRBJ2-1; 7 bases line up with TRBD1. V was clipped by 3 bases and J by 9 bases; unmatched bases: 5. This CDR3 has 13 residues. CDR1 and CDR2 (germline): MGHRA, YSYEKL.

At least ten counts were recorded for this clonotype. The chain links TRBV20-1 to TRBJ1-5, with 7 bases matching TRBD1. Trimming cost V 1 base and J 0 bases; bases outside gene matches: 9. Germline V gives CDR1 DFQATT, CDR2 SNEGSKA (reference sequence). CDR3 length: 17 amino acids. The CDR3 spells CSARAAGGDYSNQPQHF. The CDR3 nucleotides are TGCAGTGCTAGAGCGGCAGGGGGGGACTATAGCAATCAGCCCCAGCATTTT.

Only one count was recorded for this clonotype. The chain couples TRBV28 to TRBJ1-2; the D gene is possibly TRBD1 (5 bases). The CDR3 is 15 residues long. V gave up 7 bases and J gave up 7 bases, with 22 bases separating them. Germline loops: CDR1 MDHEN, CDR2 SYDVKM. The chain's CDR3 is CASILPGRGKSGYTF. CDR3 bases: TGTGCCAGCATTCTGCCCGGACGGGGGAAGTCTGGCTACACCTTC.

About this clonotype itself: This sequence is one base from a far larger clone and is likely a read error. The V and J genes are TRBV11-2 and TRBJ2-7; 8 positions match TRBD1. The CDR3 is 15 amino acids. Germline V gene lookup returns CDR1 SGHAT and CDR2 FQNNGV. The CDR3 DNA reads as TGTGCCAGCAGTTTGGACAGGGAAGGTAGAGACGAGCGGTACTTC. Protein product: CASSLDREGRDERYF.

Only a few counts were recorded for this clonotype. The chain employs TRBV20-1 and TRBJ2-3, with 11 bases fitting TRBD1. J gave up 6 bases and V 3 bases, and 8 bases lay outside the gene matches. This CDR3 contains 15 residues. Germline V gives CDR1 DFQATT, CDR2 SNEGSKA (reference sequence). CDR3 protein: CSASPLGQGADTQYF. CDR3 bases: TGCAGTGCTAGCCCCCTCGGACAGGGGGCCGATACGCAGTATTTT.

This clonotype has a count of ten or more. The chain has TRBV3-1 and TRBJ2-7, with 10 bases that match TRBD2. Germline V gene sequence: CDR1 LGHDT, CDR2 YNNKEL (reference sequence). The CDR3 contains 16 residues. V shed 0 bases and J 3 bases; nucleotides not matched to a gene: 5. CDR3 sequence reads: CASSQDRSGRVYEQYF. DNA of the CDR3: TGTGCCAGCAGCCAAGATCGGAGCGGGAGGGTCTACGAGCAGTACTTC.